This T cell receptor beta chain was recovered during a study of radiation and T cells in renal cell carcinoma. The CDR3 is 14 amino acids. Trimming removed 3 bases at V and 3 bases at J, with 10 bases between. Germline V CDR1 and CDR2: MDHEN, SYDVKM. Generated by immunoSEQ multiplex PCR, the TCRdb table keeps only in-frame clones and is missing some. There are approximately 20,000 clones in the sample; roughly two thirds occur only once, and under 15% lies in the top ten. This clone was detected a few times. Its specificity is unknown. Treatment specified: 15 Gy SBRT to primary tumor, nephrectomy 4 weeks later. The tumor was a clear cell renal cell carcinoma. Whole-study results and caveats: Irradiated tumors had higher TCR clonality than control tumors. Without pretreatment biopsies, baseline tumor clonotype presence was undetermined.

The material sequenced was tumor tissue, taken from a patient whose treatment included radiotherapy and nephrectomy. The gene calls are TRBV28 and TRBJ2-3, with a possible D match to TRBD2 (5 bases). This clonotype was obtained from a woman in her 70s with renal cell carcinoma. For the CDR3, the DNA is TGTGCCAGCAGTTTCTTGGCGGGTACAGATACGCAGTATTTT. Its protein product is CASSFLAGTDTQYF.